This record looks at one T cell receptor (beta chain) sequence and its context. TCRdb independently ran MiXCR on the 5' RACE reads; one entry per CDR3 protein. The sample holds roughly 500,000 distinct CDR3 sequences, roughly 20% seen once. This sample was included in a study of T-cell memory formation after mild COVID-19. Background on the study: TCR clusters were mostly confined to one donor each.

The receptor was isolated from an adult woman who had mild COVID-19 (a few samples of this study predate the infection). Cell type and time point are not known. Input material: PBMCs or a T cell subset sorted from them (not recorded which).

In DNA, the CDR3 is TGTGCCAGCAGCCAGGCCGGGACAGGGGGCGCTCAGCCCCAGCATTTT. Protein: CASSQAGTGGAQPQHF. The rearrangement joins TRBV3-1 to TRBJ1-5; TRBD1 agrees at 12 bases. With V trimmed by 3 bases and J by 6 bases, 6 bases remained unmatched. The CDR3 totals 16 residues. Germline V CDR1 and CDR2: LGHDT, YNNKEL (reference sequence).